The T cell receptor beta chain described here comes from a study of Graves' ophthalmopathy and Graves' hyperthyroidism. Study-wide results and limits: A classifier, a 13-signature model, separated ophthalmopathy from stable hyperthyroidism with about 87% sensitivity and over 70% specificity.

Notes on this clonotype: As yet, its antigen is unknown.

Amplification targeted the TCR beta CDR3 regions, with RNA transcripts as the source material. HTBI primers were employed in first-round RT-PCR, then a second-round multiplex PCR followed. Using its own MiXCR run on the multiplex PCR reads, TCRdb lists one record per CDR3 protein. The data contain about 660,000 distinct CDR3 sequences, over 40% of them singletons. Sequencing was performed on peripheral blood. This receptor was obtained from an adult man with Graves' ophthalmopathy.

The CDR3 region has the DNA TGTGCCAGCAGTGGGCATTGGGACAAGATCTATGGCTACACCTTC. Encoded protein: CASSGHWDKIYGYTF. The genes are TRBV12-5 and TRBJ1-2; D possibly corresponds to TRBD1 (6 bases). Germline V lookup: CDR1 LGHNT, CDR2 FRNRAP. The CDR3 spans 15 residues. Full variable domain (missing parts from reference TRBV12-5 and TRBJ1-2): DARVTQTPRHKVTEMGQEVTMRCQPILGHNTVFWYRQTMMQGLELLAYFRNRAPLDDSGMPKDRFSAEMPDATLATLKIQPSEPRDSAVYFCASSGHWDKIYGYTFGSGTRLTVV.